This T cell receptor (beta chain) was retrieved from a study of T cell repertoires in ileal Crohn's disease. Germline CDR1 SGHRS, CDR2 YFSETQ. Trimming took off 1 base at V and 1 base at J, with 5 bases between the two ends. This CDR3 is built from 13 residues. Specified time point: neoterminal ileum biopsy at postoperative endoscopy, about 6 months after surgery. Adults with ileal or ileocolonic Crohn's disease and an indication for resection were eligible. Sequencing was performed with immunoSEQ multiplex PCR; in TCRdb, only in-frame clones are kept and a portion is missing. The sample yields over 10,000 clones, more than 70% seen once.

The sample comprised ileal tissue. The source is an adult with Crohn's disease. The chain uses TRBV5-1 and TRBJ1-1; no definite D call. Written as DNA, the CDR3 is TGCGCCAGCAGCTTGCAGAAGAACACTGAAGCTTTCTTT. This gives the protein CASSLQKNTEAFF.